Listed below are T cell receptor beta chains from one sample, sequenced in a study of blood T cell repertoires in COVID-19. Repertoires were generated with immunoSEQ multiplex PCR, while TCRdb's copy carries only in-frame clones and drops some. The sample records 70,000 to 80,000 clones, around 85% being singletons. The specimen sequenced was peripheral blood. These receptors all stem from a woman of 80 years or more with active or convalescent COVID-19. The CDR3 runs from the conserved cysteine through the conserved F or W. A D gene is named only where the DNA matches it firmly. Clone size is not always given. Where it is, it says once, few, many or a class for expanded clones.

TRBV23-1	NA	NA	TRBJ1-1	CASSPTGISAAFF	TGCGCCAGCAGTCCCACAGGGATAAGCGCAGCTTTCTTT
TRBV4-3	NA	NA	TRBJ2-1	CASSQDFSGGYEQFF	TGCGCCAGCAGCCAAGACTTCTCCGGGGGTTATGAGCAGTTCTTC
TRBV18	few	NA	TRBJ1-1	CASSPDAGGRTGSEAFF	TGTGCCAGCTCACCCGACGCGGGGGGACGCACGGGATCTGAAGCTTTCTTT
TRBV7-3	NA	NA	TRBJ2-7	CASSFSGSHEQYF	TGTGCCAGCAGCTTCTCGGGGTCCCACGAGCAGTACTTC
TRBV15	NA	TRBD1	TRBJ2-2	CATTGTGDTGELFF	TGTGCCACTACCGGGACAGGGGACACCGGGGAGCTGTTTTTT
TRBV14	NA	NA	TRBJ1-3	CASSQVQGHHSGNTIYF	TGTGCCAGCAGCCAAGTGCAGGGACACCACTCTGGAAACACCATATATTTT
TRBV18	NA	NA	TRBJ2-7	CASSQQAYEQYF	TGTGCCAGCTCGCAACAGGCCTACGAGCAGTACTTC
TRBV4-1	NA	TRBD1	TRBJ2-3	CASSQGGNRDRGAYF	TGCGCCAGCAGCCAAGGGGGAAACCGGGACAGGGGAGCGTATTTT
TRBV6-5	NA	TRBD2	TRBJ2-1	CASTRTSGGGNEQFF	TGTGCCAGCACCAGGACTAGCGGGGGAGGTAATGAGCAGTTCTTC
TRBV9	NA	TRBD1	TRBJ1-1	CASSGIQQGGTEAFF	TGTGCCAGCAGCGGAATTCAACAGGGGGGGACTGAAGCTTTCTTT
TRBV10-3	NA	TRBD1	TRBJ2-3	CAIRPGQGSTDTQYF	TGTGCCATCAGACCGGGACAGGGGAGCACAGATACGCAGTATTTT
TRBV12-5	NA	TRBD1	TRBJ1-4	CASRTGDRNEKLFF	TGTGCTAGTCGTACAGGGGATCGAAATGAAAAACTGTTTTTT
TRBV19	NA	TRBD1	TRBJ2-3	CASSMSGGMSYTQYF	TGTGCCAGTAGTATGTCAGGGGGCATGTCTTATACGCAGTATTTT
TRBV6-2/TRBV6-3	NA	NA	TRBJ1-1	CASSYSPRGGNTEAFF	TGTGCCAGCAGTTACTCGCCTAGGGGAGGGAACACTGAAGCTTTCTTT
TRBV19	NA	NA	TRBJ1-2	CASSMAGIYGYTF	TGTGCCAGTAGTATGGCGGGGATCTATGGCTACACCTTC
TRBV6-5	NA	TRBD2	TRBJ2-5	CASSRLAGVETQYF	TGTGCCAGCAGCCGCCTAGCGGGGGTTGAGACCCAGTACTTC
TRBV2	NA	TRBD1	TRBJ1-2	CASSARTGNYGYTF	TGTGCCTCATCCGCGAGGACAGGGAACTATGGCTACACCTTC
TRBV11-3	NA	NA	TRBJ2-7	CASSPRRGARSEQYF	TGTGCCAGCAGCCCAAGGCGTGGGGCGAGAAGCGAGCAGTACTTC
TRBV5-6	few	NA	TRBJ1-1	CASSYGVNTEAFF	TGTGCCAGCAGCTACGGGGTGAACACTGAAGCTTTCTTT
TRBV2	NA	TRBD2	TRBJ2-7	CASSELAGPGEQYF	TGTGCCAGCAGTGAACTAGCGGGGCCGGGGGAGCAGTACTTC
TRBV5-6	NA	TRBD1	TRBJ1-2	CASSLNQGAGYGYTF	TGTGCCAGCAGCTTGAACCAGGGGGCCGGGTATGGCTACACCTTC
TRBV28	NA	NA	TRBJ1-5	CASIGGRANQPQHF	TGTGCCAGCATTGGAGGGAGGGCCAATCAGCCCCAGCATTTT
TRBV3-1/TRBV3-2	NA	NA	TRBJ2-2	CASGYWLRRGSGNTGELFF	TGTGCCAGCGGTTATTGGCTTAGGCGGGGTAGCGGGAACACCGGGGAGCTGTTTTTT
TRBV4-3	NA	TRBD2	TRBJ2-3	CASSQGTRGSGGPDTQYF	TGCGCCAGCAGCCAGGGGACTCGGGGTAGCGGGGGGCCAGATACGCAGTATTTT
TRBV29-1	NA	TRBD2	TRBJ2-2	CSSRTSGGSGLFF	TGCAGCTCGAGGACTAGCGGGGGGTCAGGGCTGTTTTTT
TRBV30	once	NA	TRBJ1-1	CAWDTGSENTEAFF	TGTGCCTGGGATACAGGGTCGGAGAACACTGAAGCTTTCTTT
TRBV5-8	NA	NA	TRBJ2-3	CASSLLGGTDTQYF	TGTGCCAGCAGCTTGTTAGGCGGGACAGATACGCAGTATTTT
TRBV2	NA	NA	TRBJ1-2	CASPTMDRGYGYTF	TGTGCCAGCCCCACGATGGACAGAGGGTATGGCTACACCTTC
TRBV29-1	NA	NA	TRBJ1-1	CSVTQGNTEAFF	TGCAGCGTTACGCAGGGAAACACTGAAGCTTTCTTT
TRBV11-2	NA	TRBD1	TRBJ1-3	CASSLAGTGGNTIYF	TGTGCCAGCAGCTTGGCTGGGACAGGGGGAAACACCATATATTTT
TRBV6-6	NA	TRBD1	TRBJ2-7	CAANGGQDGYEQYF	TGTGCCGCCAACGGGGGACAGGACGGCTACGAGCAGTACTTC
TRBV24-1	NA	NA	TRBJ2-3	CATSEGPGYTQYF	TGTGCCACCAGTGAGGGCCCGGGATATACGCAGTATTTT
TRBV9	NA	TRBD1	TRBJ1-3	CASSVIPGQGLGNTIYF	TGTGCCAGCAGCGTAATACCGGGACAGGGGCTCGGAAACACCATATATTTT
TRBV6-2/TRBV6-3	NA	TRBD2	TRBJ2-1	CASSYSLTSGGGYEQFF	TGTGCCAGCAGTTACTCCCTTACTAGCGGGGGGGGGTATGAGCAGTTCTTC
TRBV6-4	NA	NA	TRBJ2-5	CASSDSHRVVQETQYF	TGTGCCAGCAGTGACTCGCACAGGGTGGTCCAAGAGACCCAGTACTTC
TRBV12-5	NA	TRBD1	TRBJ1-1	CASGFPFSYRGSEAFF	TGTGCTAGTGGTTTTCCCTTCTCATACAGGGGTTCTGAAGCTTTCTTT
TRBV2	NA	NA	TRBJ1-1	CASSESPTWVRYRNTEAFF	TGTGCCAGCAGTGAGAGTCCCACGTGGGTCAGGTACCGGAACACTGAAGCTTTCTTT
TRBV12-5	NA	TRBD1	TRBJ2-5	CASGLGQDQETQYF	TGTGCTAGTGGTCTCGGACAGGACCAAGAGACCCAGTACTTC
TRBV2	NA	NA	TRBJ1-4	CASSGTGLGEKLFF	TGTGCCAGCAGTGGTACAGGGTTAGGAGAAAAACTGTTTTTT
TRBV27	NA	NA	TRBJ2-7	CASSLALGASYEQYF	TGTGCCAGCAGTTTGGCTTTAGGGGCCTCCTACGAGCAGTACTTC